This TCR beta chain was obtained from a study of T cell responses to AZD1222 COVID-19 vaccine. Generated by immunoSEQ multiplex PCR, the TCRdb table keeps only in-frame clones and is missing some. The repertoire consists of about 120,000 clones, with 88% occurring once and the leading ten covering over 15%. Findings and caveats of the study: Spike-specific TCRs gained breadth and depth after people received two AZD1222 doses.

A note on this clone: No antigen is known for it.

Germline V gives CDR1 MDHEN, CDR2 SYDVKM. The CDR3 is 16 amino acids. With 6 bases clipped from V and 7 bases from J, the junction kept 13 bases outside the gene matches. This specimen consisted of peripheral blood, obtained on day 0 of MenACWY control vaccination. The receptor's source is an adult in good health. The V call is TRBV28, the J call TRBJ2-1; 9 bases agree with TRBD1. The CDR3 here is CASSESGTGFYNEQFF. CDR3 nucleotides: TGTGCCAGCAGCGAGTCCGGGACAGGGTTTTATAATGAGCAGTTCTTC.